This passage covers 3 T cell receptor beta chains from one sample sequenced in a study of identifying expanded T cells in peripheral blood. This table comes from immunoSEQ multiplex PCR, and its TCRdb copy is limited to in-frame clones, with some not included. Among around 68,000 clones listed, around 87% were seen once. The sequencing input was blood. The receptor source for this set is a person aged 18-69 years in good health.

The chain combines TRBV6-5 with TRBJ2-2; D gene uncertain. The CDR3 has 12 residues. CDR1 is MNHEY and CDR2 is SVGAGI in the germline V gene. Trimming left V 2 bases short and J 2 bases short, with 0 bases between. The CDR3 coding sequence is TGTGCCAGCAGTTACAACACCGGGGAGCTGTTTTTT. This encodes CASSYNTGELFF.

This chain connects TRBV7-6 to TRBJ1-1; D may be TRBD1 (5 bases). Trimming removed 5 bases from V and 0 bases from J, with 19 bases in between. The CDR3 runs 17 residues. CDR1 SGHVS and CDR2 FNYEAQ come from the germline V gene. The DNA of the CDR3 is TGTGCCAGCAGCCCGGACACGGACGGGATGATGAACACTGAAGCTTTCTTT. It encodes CASSPDTDGMMNTEAFF.

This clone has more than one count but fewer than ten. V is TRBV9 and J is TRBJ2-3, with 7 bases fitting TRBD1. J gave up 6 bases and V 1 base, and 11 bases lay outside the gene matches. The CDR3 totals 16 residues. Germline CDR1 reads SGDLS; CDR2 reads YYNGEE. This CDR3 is CASSVRGTEVLDTQYF. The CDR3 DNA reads TGTGCCAGCAGCGTAAGGGGGACAGAGGTTCTTGATACGCAGTATTTT.